Below, 22 T cell receptor beta chains from the same sample are listed, as sequenced in a study of molecular identifiers for immune sequencing clone quantification (dated by TCRdb to the late 2010s). Libraries were constructed by PCR. Instrument used: Illumina MiSeq. The public reads were reanalyzed by TCRdb: fastp trimming at Q25, MiXCR alignment, in-frame beta chains only. For every CDR3 protein sequence, its rows merge into one entry that carries the most common genes and DNA. For this sample there are about 35,000 distinct CDR3 sequences; less than 20% appear just once. 6.7% of the sample lies in the top ten. Sequenced: naive CD8+ T cells from blood, with Jurkat cell RNA spiked in. The sample's cell subset or site label, in plain terms: FACS-sorted CD8+CD4-CCR7+CD45RA+ naive T cells. These receptor sequences come from a human donor in good health. Some libraries in this study had Jurkat cell RNA spiked in.

In its sample, this clonotype was seen many times. The chain joins TRBV10-3 to TRBJ2-5; D possibly corresponds to TRBD1 (6 bases). The CDR3 consists of 13 residues. V lost 6 bases, J lost 2 bases, and 10 bases lay in between. Germline V CDR1 and CDR2: ENHRY, SYGVKD. CDR3 sequence (DNA): TGTGCCATCAGCCCCCAGGGGCAAGAGACCCAGTACTTC. Translation gives CAISPQGQETQYF.

The chain uses TRBV2 and TRBJ2-1; unclear D gene. This CDR3 is 10 amino acids long. Germline values: CDR1 SNHLY, CDR2 FYNNEI. V lost 10 bases to trimming and J lost 5 bases, with 6 bases between them. The CDR3 region has the DNA TGTGCCACCATAGACAATGAGCAGTTCTTC. It yields the protein CATIDNEQFF. The variable domain in full, with the rest retrieved from reference TRBV2 and TRBJ2-1, is EPEVTQTPSHQVTQMGQEVILRCVPISNHLYFYWYRQILGQKVEFLVSFYNNEISEKSEIFDDQFSVERPDGSNFTLKIRSTKLEDSAMYFCATIDNEQFFGPGTRLTVL.

As DNA, the CDR3 is TGTGCCAGCAGCACCCGCCCGGACAGCCTTAACACCGGGGAGCTGTTTTTT. Its translation: CASSTRPDSLNTGELFF. This sequence joins TRBV11-2 and TRBJ2-2, with D possibly TRBD1 on 6 matching bases. Germline lookup yields CDR1 SGHAT and CDR2 FQNNGV. The CDR3 spans 17 residues. V was trimmed by 5 bases and J by 2 bases, leaving 18 bases between them.

The chain is built from TRBV2 and TRBJ1-3; no reliable D call. The germline gives CDR1 SNHLY, CDR2 FYNNEI. The V gene lost 10 bases and the J gene lost 2 bases, with 18 bases spanning the gap. The CDR3 loop spans 15 amino acids. CDR3 in DNA: TGTGCCATCTCACCGGGCGGCGCCCCTGGAAACACCATATATTTT. Protein sequence: CAISPGGAPGNTIYF.

At least ten counts were recorded for this clonotype. The chain recombines TRBV5-1 with TRBJ2-3; 9 bases are shared with TRBD2. CDR1 and CDR2 from the germline V gene are SGHRS and YFSETQ. The CDR3 length is 15 residues. V shed 3 bases, J shed 4 bases, and the junction held 6 bases outside the gene matches. In DNA form, the CDR3 reads TGCGCCAGCAGCTCCGCCGGGACTAGCCCAGATACGCAGTATTTT. It is translated as CASSSAGTSPDTQYF.

This clonotype was found many times. J is TRBJ2-1 and V is TRBV27; perhaps D is TRBD1 or TRBD2 (6 bases each). CDR1 is MNHEY, CDR2 SMNVEV, per germline (reference sequence). The CDR3 is 15 amino acids. The V and J ends lost 0 bases and 8 bases respectively, with 14 bases between them. The CDR3 sequence is CASSLSRGEEDEQFF. The DNA for the CDR3 is TGTGCCAGCAGTTTATCGAGGGGGGAGGAGGATGAGCAGTTCTTC.

This clonotype was recorded a few times. This chain joins TRBV28 and TRBJ2-4, with 11 bases identical to TRBD1. With V trimmed by 5 bases and J by 9 bases, 12 bases remained unmatched. Germline-derived CDR1 and CDR2 are MDHEN and SYDVKM. This CDR3 contains 16 residues. The CDR3 DNA sequence: TGTGCCAGCAGTCTCCGGACAGGGGGCACATCTAGCATTCAGTACTTC. This sequence encodes CASSLRTGGTSSIQYF.

This clonotype showed up just once. V is TRBV29-1 and J is TRBJ2-1; 9 bases fit TRBD2. V lost 5 bases to trimming and J lost 6 bases; unmatched junction nucleotides: 5. The CDR3 extends over 13 amino acids. CDR1 is SQVTM and CDR2 is ANQGSEA in the germline V gene. The CDR3 DNA sequence: TGCAGCGTTTTTAGCGGGAGTGGCAATGAGCAGTTCTTC. Translated: CSVFSGSGNEQFF.

This clonotype was recorded many times. The rearrangement uses TRBV27 and TRBJ2-1; no firm D call. The CDR3 sequence is 15 residues long. In germline, CDR1 is MNHEY, CDR2 SMNVEV (reference sequence). Trimming removed 7 bases at V and 5 bases at J, with 18 bases between. CDR3 amino acids: CASTSTRLLNNEQFF. CDR3 coding DNA: TGTGCCAGCACCTCTACCCGACTGCTTAACAATGAGCAGTTCTTC.

This clonotype was found once. The chain links TRBV3-1 to TRBJ1-4; 8 positions agree with TRBD1. With 4 bases clipped from V and 8 bases from J, the junction kept 12 bases outside the gene matches. Germline V CDR1 and CDR2: LGHDT, YNNKEL (reference sequence). CDR3 size: 16 residues. The CDR3 reads CASSREMTGVGEKLFF. The CDR3 DNA sequence: TGTGCCAGCAGCCGAGAGATGACAGGGGTTGGAGAAAAACTGTTTTTT.

The chain has TRBV27 and TRBJ2-1, with TRBD2 matching over 11 bases. J was trimmed by 5 bases and V by 5 bases; bases with no gene match: 5. The length of the CDR3 is 15 residues. Germline CDR1 and CDR2: MNHEY and SMNVEV (reference sequence). The CDR3 reads CASSTLAGGNNEQFF. CDR3 nucleotide sequence: TGTGCCAGCAGTACCTTAGCGGGGGGGAACAATGAGCAGTTCTTC.

This clonotype was observed a few times. A much larger clone differs from this one at a single base, so this may be a read error. V and J are TRBV9 and TRBJ2-7; maybe TRBD2 (6 bases). The length of the CDR3 is 14 residues. In germline, CDR1 is SGDLS, CDR2 YYNGEE. The ends were cut back, 0 bases at V and 3 bases at J, with 10 bases in the middle. For the CDR3, the DNA is TGTGCCAGCAGCGTAGGGGGGGAGTACTACGAGCAGTACTTC. Translation gives CASSVGGEYYEQYF.

Comment on this clonotype: A read error may be the cause here, since a much bigger clone is one base away. The J gene is TRBJ2-7, the V gene TRBV7-2; no firm D call. Germline-derived CDR1 and CDR2 are SGHTA and FQGNSA. The ends were cut back, 5 bases at V and 6 bases at J, with 8 bases in the middle. CDR3 length: 11 residues. This chain's CDR3 is CASSLNCEQYF. The CDR3 DNA reads TGTGCCAGCAGCCTCAACTGCGAGCAGTACTTC.

This clonotype was seen at least ten times. The chain uses TRBV14 and TRBJ2-1, with 8 positions matching TRBD1. The germline V gene has CDR1 SGHDN and CDR2 FVKESK. CDR3 length equals 15 residues. J lost 8 bases, V lost 3 bases, and 9 bases had no gene match. The CDR3 nucleotides are TGTGCCAGCAGCCAGGACAGGGCGAGGATAGATGAGCAGTTCTTC. Protein sequence: CASSQDRARIDEQFF.

Many counts were recorded for this clonotype. This chain joins TRBV13 and TRBJ2-3; no clear D. CDR3 size: 14 residues. The ends were cut back, 1 base at V and 2 bases at J, with 7 bases in the middle. In germline, CDR1 is PRHDT, CDR2 FYEKMQ (reference sequence). The CDR3 nucleotides read TGTGCCAGCAGCTTAGCCTATCACACAGATACGCAGTATTTT. Translated, it gives CASSLAYHTDTQYF.

This clonotype was counted many times. This chain connects TRBV28 to TRBJ2-5, with 11 bases that match TRBD1. V gave up 3 bases and J gave up 4 bases; unmatched junction bases: 4. The germline CDR1 and CDR2 sequences are MDHEN and SYDVKM. The CDR3 has 15 amino acids. The CDR3 DNA sequence: TGTGCCAGCAGTTTTTGGACAGGGGGCGGAGAGACCCAGTACTTC. This gives the protein CASSFWTGGGETQYF.

The table lists this clonotype with many counts. This chain uses TRBV4-3 with TRBJ2-7; 7 bases agree with TRBD1. The CDR3 has 15 residues. Per germline, CDR1 LGHNA and CDR2 YSLEER. The ends lost 2 bases at V and 0 bases at J; junction bases unmatched: 4. For the CDR3, the DNA is TGCGCCAGCAGCCAACGGACAGGAAACTCCTACGAGCAGTACTTC. It codes for CASSQRTGNSYEQYF.

In this sample, this clonotype turned up many times. The chain couples TRBV10-3 to TRBJ2-1; D might be TRBD1 or TRBD2, each matching 6 bases. V lost 3 bases to trimming and J lost 1 base, with 19 bases between them. Germline CDR1 and CDR2: ENHRY and SYGVKD. The CDR3 has 18 residues. The CDR3 nucleotides are TGTGCCATCAGTGATTGGGGGGCCACGGCCGGGTCCTACAATGAGCAGTTCTTC. Translating gives CAISDWGATAGSYNEQFF.

This rearrangement joins TRBV9 to TRBJ1-3; D might be TRBD1 (5 bases). Germline V gene sequence: CDR1 SGDLS, CDR2 YYNGEE. Trimming took 4 bases from V and 4 from J, leaving 15 bases between them. There are 15 residues in the CDR3. The CDR3 sequence is CASSFGEGTGNTIYF. The CDR3 nucleotides read TGTGCCAGCAGCTTCGGAGAGGGGACGGGAAACACCATATATTTT.

This clonotype appeared many times. The rearrangement joins TRBV13 to TRBJ2-7; D unclear. V was trimmed by 1 base and J by 0 bases, leaving 4 bases between them. Looked up from germline, CDR1 is PRHDT and CDR2 is FYEKMQ (reference sequence). The CDR3 is 13 amino acids. The CDR3 region has the DNA TGTGCCAGCAGCTTAGCTGTCTCCTACGAGCAGTACTTC. It is translated as CASSLAVSYEQYF.

There are many counts of this clonotype. V usage is TRBV9 and J usage is TRBJ2-5; the D gene is possibly TRBD1 (6 bases). Germline V gene sequence: CDR1 SGDLS, CDR2 YYNGEE. The germline V and J ends were trimmed by 0 bases and 1 base, with 7 bases remaining between them. CDR3 length: 14 residues. For the CDR3, the DNA is TGTGCCAGCAGCGTAGAGGACAGCCAAGAGACCCAGTACTTC. It translates to CASSVEDSQETQYF.

This clonotype was seen ten or more times. The V call is TRBV14, the J call TRBJ1-4; possibly TRBD1 for D (5 bases). CDR1 SGHDN and CDR2 FVKESK come from the germline V gene. The CDR3 totals 15 residues. Trimming removed 4 bases at V and 4 bases at J, with 13 bases between. The DNA of the CDR3 is TGTGCCAGCAGCCTCTACGGGACCGATAATGAAAAACTGTTTTTT. Translation: CASSLYGTDNEKLFF.